The 9 T cell receptor beta chains reported below all come from one sample, sequenced in a study of blood T cell repertoires in COVID-19 (dated by TCRdb to about 2020). The method was the immunoSEQ multiplex PCR assay. The table was pulled from immuneACCESS by TCRdb, which kept in-frame rearrangements only. Such tables lose some clones; where checked, under half of the loss comes from unresolved V genes, and the rest has no known cause. In this sample the table shows 200,000 to 250,000 clones, less than 85% of which occur a single time. 4.5% to 6% of the sample is in the top ten clones. Sequences were obtained from peripheral blood. These receptor sequences come from a woman older than 75 with active or convalescent COVID-19.

The V gene is TRBV3-1 (or the pseudogene TRBV3-2), the J gene TRBJ2-5; 15 nucleotides agree with TRBD2. Germline CDR1 LGHDT, CDR2 YNNKEL (reference sequence). Trimming cost V 5 bases and J 2 bases; bases outside gene matches: 0. The CDR3 extends over 15 amino acids. CDR3 DNA: TGTGCCAGCAGCGGACTAGCGGGGGGGCAAGAGACCCAGTACTTC. It yields the protein CASSGLAGGQETQYF.

The chain carries TRBV18 and TRBJ2-7, with TRBD1 identical over 9 bases. Germline CDR1 and CDR2: KGHSH and LQKENI. This CDR3 region has 14 residues. V trimming: 6 bases; J trimming: 6 bases; junction bases outside the gene matches: 9. CDR3 residues: CASSQGQGSAEQYF. CDR3 in DNA: TGTGCCAGCTCTCAGGGACAGGGCTCGGCCGAGCAGTACTTC.

The chain couples TRBV5-1 to TRBJ1-5, with D unresolved. The CDR3 totals 13 residues. Per the germline V gene, CDR1 is SGHRS and CDR2 is YFSETQ. Trimming took 4 bases from V and 6 from J, leaving 11 bases between them. This CDR3 is CASSLQSGQPQHF. CDR3 in DNA: TGCGCCAGCAGCCTCCAATCAGGTCAGCCCCAGCATTTT.

The chain couples TRBV5-4 to TRBJ2-5; D not resolved. V lost 0 bases and J lost 5, with 8 bases in between. This CDR3 has 13 residues. Germline V gene sequence: CDR1 SGHNT, CDR2 YYREEE (reference sequence). Written as DNA, the CDR3 is TGTGCCAGCAGCTTGGATCGCGGCGAGACCCAGTACTTC. It codes for CASSLDRGETQYF.

This rearrangement joins TRBV27 to TRBJ1-2; 9 bases map to TRBD1. The trim removed 5 bases at V and 1 base at J, leaving 2 bases unmatched. The CDR3 has 14 residues. Germline V lookup: CDR1 MNHEY, CDR2 SMNVEV (reference sequence). CDR3 in amino acids: CASSGGQGNYGYTF. The CDR3 region has the DNA TGTGCCAGCAGTGGGGGACAGGGTAACTATGGCTACACCTTC.

V gene TRBV5-1 combines with J gene TRBJ1-6; D is perhaps TRBD1 (6 bases). The CDR3 length is 15 residues. Germline V gene sequence: CDR1 SGHRS, CDR2 YFSETQ. The V gene lost 1 base and the J gene lost 5 bases, with 10 bases spanning the gap. The CDR3 nucleotides read TGCGCCAGCAGCTTGACAGGGTTGGATAATTCACCCCTCCACTTT. Protein sequence: CASSLTGLDNSPLHF.

This clone was observed a few times. This sample includes further DNA sequences coding for the same CDR3. V usage is TRBV9 and J usage is TRBJ1-4, with D possibly being TRBD1 (5 bases). This CDR3 region has 14 residues. V gave up 2 bases and J gave up 8 bases, with 13 bases separating them. Germline V lookup: CDR1 SGDLS, CDR2 YYNGEE. The CDR3 here is CASSVGTGGEKLFF. The CDR3 bases are TGTGCCAGCAGCGTGGGAACCGGGGGAGAAAAACTGTTTTTT.

This chain uses TRBV5-1 with TRBJ2-6, with a possible D match to TRBD1 (5 bases). Germline-derived CDR1 and CDR2 are SGHRS and YFSETQ. Trimming removed 7 bases from V and 2 bases from J, with 10 bases in between. CDR3 length equals 14 residues. The CDR3 nucleotides are TGCGCCAGCCAGCAGGGAACTGGGGCCAACGTCCTGACTTTC. It is translated as CASQQGTGANVLTF.

This chain uses TRBV2 with TRBJ2-1; TRBD2 matches at 8 bases. V was clipped by 3 bases and J by 4 bases; unmatched bases: 8. Germline V CDR1 and CDR2: SNHLY, FYNNEI. The CDR3 has 16 amino acids. This chain's CDR3 is CASSDWRAGGYNEQFF. Here the CDR3 DNA reads TGTGCCAGCAGTGATTGGCGGGCGGGAGGTTACAATGAGCAGTTCTTC.